Following are 14 T cell receptor beta chains from one sample sequenced in a study of T cell changes during pregnancy in multiple sclerosis. The assay was immunoSEQ multiplex PCR, and TCRdb's table has in-frame clones only and misses some. The profile shows roughly 89,000 clones, 94% of them singletons. Here the sequenced sample was peripheral blood, taken after pregnancy. These receptors were collected from a female donor in good health, enrolled as a control in a pregnancy study.

This chain links TRBV5-1 with TRBJ2-1; D not certain. CDR3 length equals 16 residues. Germline assignment: CDR1 SGHRS and CDR2 YFSETQ. V was cut by 0 bases and J by 0 bases, with 10 bases left in between. DNA for the CDR3: TGCGCCAGCAGCTTGGTCGGTCAAAACTCCTACAATGAGCAGTTCTTC. Protein: CASSLVGQNSYNEQFF.

The chain couples TRBV28 to TRBJ1-5; D unclear. From germline, CDR1 is MDHEN and CDR2 SYDVKM. This CDR3 is built from 16 residues. V lost 5 bases and J 1 base, leaving 15 bases between the germline ends. In nucleotides, the CDR3 is TGTGCCAGCAGTGGGTGGAGAACTAACAGCAATCAGCCCCAGCATTTT. It translates to CASSGWRTNSNQPQHF.

The chain joins TRBV19 to TRBJ2-1, with TRBD1 as a possible D gene (6 bases). Trimming removed 4 bases at V and 2 bases at J, with 9 bases between. Germline values: CDR1 LNHDA, CDR2 SQIVND (reference sequence). This CDR3 comprises 14 residues. CDR3 in DNA: TGTGCCAGTAGTACCTCAGGGGCCTACAATGAGCAGTTCTTC. Translation gives CASSTSGAYNEQFF.

This chain links TRBV2 with TRBJ1-1; 10 nucleotides match TRBD1. The CDR3 runs to 14 residues. Germline lookup yields CDR1 SNHLY and CDR2 FYNNEI. After removal of 4 bases from V and 11 bases from J, the junction contained 10 bases not matched to a gene. The CDR3, as DNA: TGTGCCAGCAGTGGGCAGACAGGGGGCGGAATGGCTTTCTTT. Protein product: CASSGQTGGGMAFF. The full variable domain, its missing parts supplied by reference TRBV2 and TRBJ1-1, is EPEVTQTPSHQVTQMGQEVILRCVPISNHLYFYWYRQILGQKVEFLVSFYNNEISEKSEIFDDQFSVERPDGSNFTLKIRSTKLEDSAMYFCASSGQTGGGMAFFGQGTRLTVV.

The chain carries TRBV6-6 and TRBJ2-7; possible D gene TRBD2, 6 bases. Germline CDR1 is MNHNY and CDR2 is SVGAGI (reference sequence). Trimming shortened V by 6 bases and J by 6 bases, and 21 bases separated the two germline ends. This CDR3 is 15 amino acids long. The CDR3 spells CASSPQTGVASEQYF. The CDR3 coding sequence is TGTGCCAGCAGCCCCCAAACGGGAGTTGCGTCCGAGCAGTACTTC.

The chain links TRBV7-8 to TRBJ1-2; tentative D call: TRBD1 (6 bases). CDR3 length equals 16 residues. Looked up from germline, CDR1 is SGHVS and CDR2 is FQNEAQ. V lost 5 bases, J lost 0 bases, and 16 bases lay in between. CDR3 sequence reads: CASSKNRQVPNYGYTF. For the CDR3, the DNA is TGTGCCAGCAGCAAAAACCGACAGGTTCCTAACTATGGCTACACCTTC.

The J gene is TRBJ2-1, the V gene TRBV25-1; D not certain. Per the germline V gene, CDR1 is MGHDK and CDR2 is SYGVNS. Trimming pared 1 base from V and 8 bases from J, leaving 6 bases between. CDR3 length: 12 residues. In nucleotides, the CDR3 is TGTGCCAGCAGTGAATTTGAGCATGAGCAGTTCTTC. This gives the protein CASSEFEHEQFF.

The J gene is TRBJ2-1, the V gene TRBV27, with 12 bases that match TRBD2. The CDR3 runs 15 residues. V gave up 6 bases and J gave up 8 bases; unmatched junction bases: 8. Germline V gives CDR1 MNHEY, CDR2 SMNVEV (reference sequence). CDR3 loop: CASRKLAGGYDEQFF. The DNA of the CDR3 is TGTGCCAGCAGAAAACTAGCGGGAGGTTACGATGAGCAGTTCTTC.

This chain joins TRBV2 and TRBJ2-7; 7 bases map to TRBD2. With 6 bases clipped from V and 3 bases from J, the junction kept 11 bases outside the gene matches. CDR1 is SNHLY and CDR2 is FYNNEI in the germline V gene. CDR3 length: 15 residues. The CDR3 is CASSGIGRQDYEQYF. The CDR3 DNA sequence: TGTGCCAGCAGCGGGATCGGGAGGCAGGACTACGAGCAGTACTTC. Together with reference TRBV2 and TRBJ2-7, the CDR3 gives the full variable domain: EPEVTQTPSHQVTQMGQEVILRCVPISNHLYFYWYRQILGQKVEFLVSFYNNEISEKSEIFDDQFSVERPDGSNFTLKIRSTKLEDSAMYFCASSGIGRQDYEQYFGPGTRLTVT.

The V call is TRBV5-1, the J call TRBJ2-7, with 9 bases lining up with TRBD2. Germline V gene lookup returns CDR1 SGHRS and CDR2 YFSETQ. Losses at the gene ends were 4 bases for V and 8 bases for J; bases not matched to a gene: 10. This CDR3 is built from 14 residues. The CDR3 DNA follows: TGCGCCAGCAGCCCCGGGAGACTAGCGGAAAAGCAGTACTTC. This encodes CASSPGRLAEKQYF. The full variable domain, with the rest looked up from reference TRBV5-1 and TRBJ2-7, is KAGVTQTPRYLIKTRGQQVTLSCSPISGHRSVSWYQQTPGQGLQFLFEYFSETQRNKGNFPGRFSGRQFSNSRSEMNVSTLELGDSALYLCASSPGRLAEKQYFGPGTRLTVT.

This chain joins TRBV25-1 and TRBJ2-5; 7 positions agree with TRBD2. Germline V gives CDR1 MGHDK, CDR2 SYGVNS. CDR3 length: 16 residues. V was clipped by 8 bases and J by 4 bases; unmatched bases: 16. CDR3 DNA sequence: TGTGCCAGCGGCCCAACGGCGGGAGACGTTGGAGAGACCCAGTACTTC. It codes for CASGPTAGDVGETQYF.

The chain uses TRBV28 and TRBJ1-5, with D maybe TRBD1 (6 bases). This CDR3 region has 14 residues. Per germline, CDR1 MDHEN and CDR2 SYDVKM. V dropped 8 bases and J dropped 5 bases, with 16 bases sitting between them. Here the CDR3 DNA reads TGTGCCAGCTCAGTACTCAGGGGCGATCAGCCCCAGCATTTT. This translates into CASSVLRGDQPQHF.

The gene calls are TRBV6-5 and TRBJ1-2; maybe TRBD1 (5 bases). CDR1 is MNHEY and CDR2 is SVGAGI in the germline V gene. V lost 2 bases and J 3 bases, leaving 13 bases between the germline ends. The CDR3 runs to 15 residues. CDR3 sequence (DNA): TGTGCCAGCAGTTACGACAGAGATCCACACTATGGCTACACCTTC. Translating gives CASSYDRDPHYGYTF.

CDR3 nucleotides: TGTGCCAGCAGCCCTGGTGACCCCAGGGGCTACACCTTC. It specifies CASSPGDPRGYTF. This chain links TRBV7-9 with TRBJ1-2, with unresolved D. The V end was cut by 5 bases, the J end by 8 bases, with 15 bases between. This CDR3 region has 13 residues. The germline CDR1 and CDR2 sequences are SEHNR and FQNEAQ (reference sequence).